Listed below are T cell receptor beta chains from one sample, sequenced in a study of graft-versus-host responses after intestinal transplantation. The repertoire was sequenced with immunoSEQ multiplex PCR; TCRdb's copy has only in-frame clones and lacks some. Altogether around 96,000 clones are present, around 90% being singletons, with the ten largest covering roughly 0.17%. For these TCRs, the target antigens are not known. Sequences were derived from unstimulated CD4+ T cells sorted from spleen or lymph node cells, sampled before intestinal transplant. Source of these receptors: a human donor who received an intestinal transplant. Both conserved end residues are part of each CDR3. The D gene is left open where the match is weak. Size values are once, few and many counts, or a class for expanded clones, and some rows have none.

clone size	D gene	J gene	V gene	CDR3 protein	CDR3 DNA
-	TRBD1	TRBJ1-2	TRBV7-2	CASSEGGTGGAERYGYTF	TGTGCCAGCAGCGAGGGGGGGACAGGGGGCGCTGAAAGATATGGCTACACCTTC
-	TRBD1	TRBJ1-2	TRBV30	CAWRGQAVTNYGYTF	TGTGCCTGGAGGGGACAGGCGGTAACTAACTATGGCTACACCTTC
-	TRBD1	TRBJ1-1	TRBV6-5	CASSYSRDRARTEAFF	TGTGCCAGCAGTTACTCGCGGGACAGGGCCAGGACTGAAGCTTTCTTT
-	-	TRBJ2-1	TRBV5-1	CASSLVPRQSYNEQFF	TGCGCCAGCAGCTTGGTTCCGCGGCAATCCTACAATGAGCAGTTCTTC
-	TRBD1	TRBJ2-5	TRBV4-1	CASSQDLAGTGTQYF	TGCGCCAGCAGCCAAGATTTAGCAGGGACAGGCACCCAGTACTTC
once	TRBD1	TRBJ1-2	TRBV2	CASSARQGEYYGYTF	TGTGCCAGCAGTGCGAGGCAGGGGGAGTACTATGGCTACACCTTC
-	-	TRBJ2-1	TRBV4-1	CASSQAPIVRDSLGEQFF	TGCGCCAGCAGCCAAGCCCCGATCGTCCGGGACTCCCTCGGGGAGCAGTTCTTC
-	TRBD1	TRBJ1-6	TRBV6-5	CASSYSRDRDSPLHF	TGTGCCAGCAGTTACTCGAGGGACAGGGATTCACCCCTCCACTTT
-	TRBD2	TRBJ2-7	TRBV6-1	CASSIAGHSYEQYF	TGTGCCAGCAGTATAGCGGGTCACTCCTACGAGCAGTACTTC
-	TRBD2	TRBJ2-7	TRBV5-1	CASSLAGGSYEQYF	TGCGCCAGCAGCTTGGCGGGGGGCTCCTACGAGCAGTACTTC
-	TRBD1	TRBJ2-3	TRBV7-9	CASSSSGQGWEDTQYF	TGTGCCAGCAGCTCCTCGGGACAGGGATGGGAAGATACGCAGTATTTT
-	-	TRBJ1-1	TRBV11-2	CASSLEGYEGDTEAFF	TGTGCCAGCAGCTTAGAGGGGTACGAAGGGGATACTGAAGCTTTCTTT
-	TRBD1	TRBJ2-5	TRBV4-3	CASSLDREETQYF	TGCGCCAGCAGCCTGGACAGGGAAGAGACCCAGTACTTC
once	-	TRBJ2-3	TRBV30	CAWSPLSVSTDTQYF	TGTGCCTGGAGTCCTCTAAGCGTTTCCACAGATACGCAGTATTTT
-	TRBD2	TRBJ2-7	TRBV6-6	CASNLVGGAYYEQYF	TGTGCCAGCAATCTAGTCGGGGGGGCATACTACGAGCAGTACTTC
-	-	TRBJ1-1	TRBV29-1	CSVNTRGGLEAFF	TGCAGCGTTAACACGAGGGGGGGATTGGAGGCTTTCTTT
-	-	TRBJ1-6	TRBV5-4	CASSNGLPSSYNSPLHF	TGTGCCAGCAGCAATGGTCTCCCCAGCTCCTATAATTCACCCCTCCACTTT
-	-	TRBJ2-7	TRBV5-1	CASSSNYYEQYF	TGCGCCAGCAGCTCCAATTACTACGAGCAGTACTTC
once	-	TRBJ1-2	TRBV30	CAWSALHLSYTF	TGTGCCTGGAGTGCTCTCCACTTGAGCTACACCTTC
-	-	TRBJ1-1	TRBV2	CASSGNTGRGEAFF	TGTGCCAGCAGTGGAAACACAGGGAGGGGTGAAGCTTTCTTT
once	-	TRBJ2-2	TRBV30	CAWSVSGTGELFF	TGTGCCTGGAGTGTATCGGGGACCGGGGAGCTGTTTTTT
once	-	TRBJ2-5	TRBV7-9	CASKGQGEETQYF	TGTGCCAGCAAAGGGCAGGGCGAAGAGACCCAGTACTTC